This record looks at one T cell receptor beta chain sequence and its context. What it binds is not known. This specimen comes from a study of cytomegalovirus exposure and HLA in healthy donors. Study-level background: Earlier, 150 million to 200 million T cells were analyzed, and 117 million unique TCR beta sequences were found among them. General study results and limits: Within a later analysis, the majority of CMV-associated TCR beta chains appeared HLA-restricted.

Germline V gene lookup returns CDR1 MDHEN and CDR2 SYDVKM. With V trimmed by 5 bases and J by 0 bases, 12 bases remained unmatched. The CDR3 has 18 residues. PCR involved 60 Vbeta and 13 Jbeta primers. Profiled with immunoSEQ multiplex PCR; TCRdb holds only in-frame clones, not every one. The sample shows roughly 45,000 clones, around 58% of them seen only once. The chain has TRBV28 and TRBJ2-5; 10 positions agree with TRBD1. The clonotype was recovered from a man aged 55-75 years in good health and CMV-seropositive. The sample comprised PBMCs. The CDR3: CASSRTPGTGVDQETQYF. The CDR3 DNA follows: TGTGCCAGCAGTAGAACCCCCGGGACAGGGGTAGACCAAGAGACCCAGTACTTC. The complete variable domain, with remaining parts taken from reference TRBV28 and TRBJ2-5, reads DVKVTQSSRYLVKRTGEKVFLECVQDMDHENMFWYRQDPGLGLRLIYFSYDVKMKEKGDIPEGYSVSREKKERFSLILESASTNQTSMYLCASSRTPGTGVDQETQYFGPGTRLLVL.